This passage covers 18 T cell receptor beta chains from one sample sequenced in a study of technical replicates of blood from a few donors. TCRdb keeps only in-frame clones here, not all; method: immunoSEQ multiplex PCR. The data hold 80,000 to 90,000 clones, with approximately 94% observed a single time. The sample taken for sequencing was T cells isolated from PBMCs. The receptors derive from a human donor in good health.

V gene TRBV5-1 combines with J gene TRBJ2-3; D is uncertain. Germline CDR1 and CDR2: SGHRS and YFSETQ. The length of the CDR3 is 14 residues. V was trimmed by 3 bases and J by 4 bases, leaving 12 bases between them. CDR3 DNA sequence: TGCGCCAGCAGCTCAGCGCAACGTGCAGATACGCAGTATTTT. Its translation: CASSSAQRADTQYF.

This sequence joins TRBV2 and TRBJ2-1, with D possibly matching TRBD2 (5 bases). V was trimmed by 8 bases and J by 6 bases, leaving 14 bases between them. The CDR3 is 13 amino acids. Germline V gene lookup returns CDR1 SNHLY and CDR2 FYNNEI. This CDR3 is CASLTNGVNEQFF. The CDR3 DNA reads TGTGCCAGCCTAACAAACGGGGTCAATGAGCAGTTCTTC.

The chain employs TRBV6-1 and TRBJ1-1, with 7 positions matching TRBD1. This CDR3 is 14 amino acids long. Germline CDR1 is MNHNS and CDR2 is SASEGT. J gave up 11 bases and V 3 bases, and 12 bases lay outside the gene matches. The CDR3 spells CASSDPGRGPGAFF. The CDR3 DNA is TGTGCCAGCAGTGACCCGGGTAGGGGGCCTGGGGCTTTCTTT.

V is TRBV6-1 and J is TRBJ2-1; 7 bases line up with TRBD1. Germline V gene sequence: CDR1 MNHNS, CDR2 SASEGT. The CDR3 contains 11 residues. V was pared by 11 bases and J by 4 bases, with 2 bases of the junction left unmatched. The CDR3 nucleotides are TGTGCCGGGGGACAGTACAATGAGCAGTTCTTC. Translating gives CAGGQYNEQFF.

The chain is built from TRBV6-1 and TRBJ1-5; TRBD1 is a possible D gene (6 bases). Per the germline V gene, CDR1 is MNHNS and CDR2 is SASEGT. The CDR3 runs 13 residues. V lost 2 bases, J lost 7 bases, and 9 bases lay in between. CDR3: CASSEHREQPQHF. As DNA, the CDR3 is TGTGCCAGCAGTGAACACAGGGAGCAGCCCCAGCATTTT.

The chain has TRBV2 and TRBJ1-5, with 7 nucleotides matching TRBD1. CDR1 SNHLY and CDR2 FYNNEI come from the germline V gene. The trim removed 5 bases at V and 4 bases at J, leaving 2 bases unmatched. The CDR3 length is 13 residues. The DNA for the CDR3 is TGTGCCAGCAGTTCCAGGGGGAATCAGCCCCAGCATTTT. Protein: CASSSRGNQPQHF.

This sequence joins TRBV27 and TRBJ1-1; weak D call: TRBD1 (5 bases). Germline lookup yields CDR1 MNHEY and CDR2 SMNVEV (reference sequence). The length of the CDR3 is 18 residues. V was shortened by 4 bases and J by 0 bases, with 21 bases between the two germline ends. The CDR3 DNA is TGTGCCAGCAGTTCGCAGGCAAGGGGACTCCTGGTGAACACTGAAGCTTTCTTT. It specifies CASSSQARGLLVNTEAFF.

This chain joins TRBV10-3 and TRBJ1-4; 9 bases match TRBD1. Trimming took 3 bases from V and 3 from J; bases not matched to a gene: 2. Germline CDR1 ENHRY, CDR2 SYGVKD. The CDR3 loop spans 15 amino acids. CDR3: CAISDRDRANEKLFF. The DNA of the CDR3 is TGTGCCATCAGTGATAGGGACAGGGCTAATGAAAAACTGTTTTTT.

The rearrangement joins TRBV10-3 to TRBJ1-5, with a weak D call TRBD1 (5 bases). Germline V CDR1 and CDR2: ENHRY, SYGVKD. The CDR3 spans 14 residues. V was clipped by 4 bases and J by 3 bases, with 10 bases between them. This CDR3 reads CAISGTGPNQPQHF. CDR3 DNA: TGTGCCATCAGTGGAACAGGTCCCAATCAGCCCCAGCATTTT.

The V and J genes are TRBV28 and TRBJ1-1; D might be TRBD1 (6 bases). V gave up 6 bases and J gave up 1 base, with 18 bases separating them. Looked up from germline, CDR1 is MDHEN and CDR2 is SYDVKM. The CDR3 length is 16 residues. This CDR3 reads CASSAKTGTSNTEAFF. As DNA, the CDR3 is TGTGCCAGCAGCGCTAAAACCGGGACATCGAACACTGAAGCTTTCTTT.

V is TRBV5-4 and J is TRBJ2-2; D possibly corresponds to TRBD1 (6 bases). The length of the CDR3 is 15 residues. Germline V gene data show CDR1 as SGHNT and CDR2 as YYREEE (reference sequence). The V gene lost 3 bases and the J gene lost 1 base, with 10 bases spanning the gap. DNA for the CDR3: TGTGCCAGCAGCTCACCGACAGGGAACACCGGGGAGCTGTTTTTT. This encodes CASSSPTGNTGELFF.

The chain joins TRBV7-8 to TRBJ1-2; D not certain. CDR1 and CDR2 (germline): SGHVS, FQNEAQ. The CDR3 spans 13 residues. The V end lost 2 bases, the J end lost 2 bases, and 6 bases lay between the germline ends. In nucleotides, the CDR3 is TGTGCCAGCAGCTTACGAGTGAACTATGGCTACACCTTC. This encodes CASSLRVNYGYTF.

CDR3 DNA sequence: TGTGCCAGCAGCCAAGATCGGAGGCCTAGCGGATTCCTCACAGATACGCAGTATTTT. Protein product: CASSQDRRPSGFLTDTQYF. The J gene is TRBJ2-3, the V gene TRBV4-2; 7 nucleotides align to TRBD2. The junction had 14 bases not matched to a gene; V was cut back by 0 bases and J by 2 bases. The CDR3 has 19 amino acids. Germline V CDR1 and CDR2: LGHNA, YNFKEQ.

The genes are TRBV2 and TRBJ1-1, with TRBD1 identical over 7 bases. Unmatched junction bases numbered 5, after V lost 4 bases and J lost 0 bases. The CDR3 covers 15 residues. Germline V gives CDR1 SNHLY, CDR2 FYNNEI. The CDR3 nucleotides read TGTGCCAGCAGTGGACAGGGTCTCATGAACACTGAAGCTTTCTTT. It is translated as CASSGQGLMNTEAFF.

The chain is built from TRBV27 and TRBJ1-5; D is uncertain. Per the germline V gene, CDR1 is MNHEY and CDR2 is SMNVEV (reference sequence). This CDR3 region has 15 residues. Trimming removed 6 bases from V and 0 bases from J, with 12 bases in between. As DNA, the CDR3 is TGTGCCAGCAGCACAGATTCTTATAGCAATCAGCCCCAGCATTTT. Translating gives CASSTDSYSNQPQHF.

The chain's CDR3 is CASTKGPDTEAFF. The CDR3 DNA reads as TGTGCCAGCACTAAGGGGCCGGACACTGAAGCTTTCTTT. The chain combines TRBV6-6 with TRBJ1-1; tentative D call: TRBD1 (5 bases). CDR3 length: 13 amino acids. CDR1 and CDR2 from the germline V gene are MNHNY and SVGAGI (reference sequence). V gave up 7 bases and J gave up 3 bases, with 12 bases separating them.

V usage is TRBV7-9 and J usage is TRBJ2-2, with a possible D match to TRBD1 (6 bases). Germline loops: CDR1 SEHNR, CDR2 FQNEAQ (reference sequence). CDR3 length: 16 residues. The germline V and J ends were trimmed by 1 base and 4 bases, with 13 bases remaining between them. The CDR3 DNA follows: TGTGCCAGCAGCTTAGTAGAGAGACAGGCCACCGGGGAGCTGTTTTTT. This codes for CASSLVERQATGELFF.

The gene calls are TRBV2 and TRBJ2-5; TRBD2 is a possible D gene (6 bases). From germline, CDR1 is SNHLY and CDR2 FYNNEI. The CDR3 sequence is 17 residues long. V lost 2 bases and J lost 2, with 18 bases in between. The CDR3 region has the DNA TGTGCCAGCAGTGAATTAGGGAGGCTAGACTTACAAGAGACCCAGTACTTC. This gives the protein CASSELGRLDLQETQYF. Using reference TRBV2 and TRBJ2-5 for the parts outside the CDR3, the full variable domain is EPEVTQTPSHQVTQMGQEVILRCVPISNHLYFYWYRQILGQKVEFLVSFYNNEISEKSEIFDDQFSVERPDGSNFTLKIRSTKLEDSAMYFCASSELGRLDLQETQYFGPGTRLLVL.